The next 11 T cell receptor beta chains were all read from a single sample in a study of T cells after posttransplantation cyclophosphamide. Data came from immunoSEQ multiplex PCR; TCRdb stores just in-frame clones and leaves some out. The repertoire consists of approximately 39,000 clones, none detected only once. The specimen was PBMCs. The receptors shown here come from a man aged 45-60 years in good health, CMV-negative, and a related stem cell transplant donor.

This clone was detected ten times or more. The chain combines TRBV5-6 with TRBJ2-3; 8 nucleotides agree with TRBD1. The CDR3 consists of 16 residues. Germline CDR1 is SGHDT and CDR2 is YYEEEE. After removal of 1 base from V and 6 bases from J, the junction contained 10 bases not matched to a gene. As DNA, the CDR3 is TGTGCCAGCAGCTTGACAGGGGGATCCCTGGGGGATACGCAGTATTTT. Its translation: CASSLTGGSLGDTQYF.

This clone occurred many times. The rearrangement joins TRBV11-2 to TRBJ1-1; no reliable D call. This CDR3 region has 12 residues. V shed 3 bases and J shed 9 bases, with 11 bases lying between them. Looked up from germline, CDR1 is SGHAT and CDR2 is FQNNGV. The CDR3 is CASSFEAMKAFF. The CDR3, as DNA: TGTGCCAGCAGCTTCGAGGCGATGAAAGCTTTCTTT. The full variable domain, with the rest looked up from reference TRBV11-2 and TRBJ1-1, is EAGVAQSPRYKIIEKRQSVAFWCNPISGHATLYWYQQILGQGPKLLIQFQNNGVVDDSQLPKDRFSAERLKGVDSTLKIQPAKLEDSAVYLCASSFEAMKAFFGQGTRLTVV.

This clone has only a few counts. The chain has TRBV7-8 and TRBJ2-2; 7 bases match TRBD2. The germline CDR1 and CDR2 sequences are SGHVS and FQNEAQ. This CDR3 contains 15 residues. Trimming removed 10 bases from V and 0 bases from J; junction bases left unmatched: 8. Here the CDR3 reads CANSRSGTNTGELFF. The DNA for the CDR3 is TGTGCCAACAGTCGAAGCGGGACGAACACCGGGGAGCTGTTTTTT.

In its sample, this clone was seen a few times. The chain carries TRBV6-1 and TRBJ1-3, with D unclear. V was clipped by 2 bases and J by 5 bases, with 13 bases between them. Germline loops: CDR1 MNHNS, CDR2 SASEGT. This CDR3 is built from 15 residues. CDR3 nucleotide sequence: TGTGCCAGCAGTGAACGGGAAACCCCTAGAAACACCATATATTTT. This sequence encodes CASSERETPRNTIYF.

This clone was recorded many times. CDR3 amino acids: CASSLRAREKLFF. CDR3 nucleotide sequence: TGTGCCAGCTCACTCAGGGCAAGAGAAAAACTGTTTTTT. The chain recombines TRBV18 with TRBJ1-4; D perhaps matches TRBD1 (5 bases). Trimming removed 4 bases at V and 8 bases at J, with 11 bases between. CDR3 length: 13 amino acids. Germline V lookup: CDR1 KGHSH, CDR2 LQKENI.

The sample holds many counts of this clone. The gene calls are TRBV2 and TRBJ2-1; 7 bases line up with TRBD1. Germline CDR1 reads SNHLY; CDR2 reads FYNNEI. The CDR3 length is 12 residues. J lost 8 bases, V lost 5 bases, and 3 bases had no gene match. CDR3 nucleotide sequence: TGTGCCAGCAGTCGACAGGGCGATGAGCAGTTCTTC. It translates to CASSRQGDEQFF.

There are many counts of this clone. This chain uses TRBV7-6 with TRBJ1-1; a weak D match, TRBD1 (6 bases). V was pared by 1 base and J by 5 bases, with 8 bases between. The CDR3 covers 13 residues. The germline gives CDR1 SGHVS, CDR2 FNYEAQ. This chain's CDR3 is CASSLGQATEAFF. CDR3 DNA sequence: TGTGCCAGCAGCTTAGGACAGGCGACTGAAGCTTTCTTT.

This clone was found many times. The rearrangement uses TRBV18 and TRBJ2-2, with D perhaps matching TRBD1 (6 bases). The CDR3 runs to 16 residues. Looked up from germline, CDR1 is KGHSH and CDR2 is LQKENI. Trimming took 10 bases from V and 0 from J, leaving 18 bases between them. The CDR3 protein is CATERQEFANTGELFF. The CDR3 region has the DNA TGTGCCACCGAAAGACAGGAGTTCGCGAACACCGGGGAGCTGTTTTTT.

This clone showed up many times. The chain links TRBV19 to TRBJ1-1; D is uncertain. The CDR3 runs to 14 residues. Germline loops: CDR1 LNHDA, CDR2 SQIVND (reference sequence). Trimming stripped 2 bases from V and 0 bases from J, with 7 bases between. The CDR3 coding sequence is TGTGCCAGTAGTATACAGCGTATGAACACTGAAGCTTTCTTT. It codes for CASSIQRMNTEAFF.

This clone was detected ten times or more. The chain's CDR3 is CAISPTAAQETQYF. CDR3 sequence (DNA): TGTGCCATCAGTCCGACTGCAGCCCAAGAGACCCAGTACTTC. V usage is TRBV10-3 and J usage is TRBJ2-5, with D unclear. Germline V gene lookup returns CDR1 ENHRY and CDR2 SYGVKD. This CDR3 contains 14 residues. The germline V and J ends were trimmed by 5 bases and 1 base, with 11 bases remaining between them.

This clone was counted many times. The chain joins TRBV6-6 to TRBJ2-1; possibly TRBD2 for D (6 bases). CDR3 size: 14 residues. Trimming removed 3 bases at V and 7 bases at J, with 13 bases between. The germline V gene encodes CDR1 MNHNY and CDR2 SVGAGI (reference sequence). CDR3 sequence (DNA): TGTGCCAGCAGTTATTGGCGGGGCGAGAATGAGCAGTTCTTC. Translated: CASSYWRGENEQFF.